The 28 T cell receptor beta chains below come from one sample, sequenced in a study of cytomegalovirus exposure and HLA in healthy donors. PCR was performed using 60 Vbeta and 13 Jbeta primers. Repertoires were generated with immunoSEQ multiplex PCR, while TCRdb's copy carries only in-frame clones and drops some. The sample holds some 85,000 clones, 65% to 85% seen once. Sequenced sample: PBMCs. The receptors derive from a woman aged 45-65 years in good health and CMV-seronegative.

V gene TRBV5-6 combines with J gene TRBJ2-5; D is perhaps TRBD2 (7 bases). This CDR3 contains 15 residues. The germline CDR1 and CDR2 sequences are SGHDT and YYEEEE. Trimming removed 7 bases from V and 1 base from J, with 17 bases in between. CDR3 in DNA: TGTGCCAGCGACTGGGGGGGAGGGGGCCAAGAGACCCAGTACTTC. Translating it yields CASDWGGGGQETQYF.

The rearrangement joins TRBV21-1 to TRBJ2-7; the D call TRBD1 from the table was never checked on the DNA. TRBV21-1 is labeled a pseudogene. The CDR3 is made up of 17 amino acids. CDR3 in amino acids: CASRPGQWIKGGYEQYF. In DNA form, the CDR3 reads TGTGCCAGCAGACCGGGACAGTGGATCAAGGGAGGCTACGAGCAGTACTTC.

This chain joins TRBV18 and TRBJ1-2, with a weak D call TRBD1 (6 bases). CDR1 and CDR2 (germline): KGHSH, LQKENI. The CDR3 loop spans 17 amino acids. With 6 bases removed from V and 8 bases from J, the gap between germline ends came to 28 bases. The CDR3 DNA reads TGTGCCAGCTCCGACGACGGACAGACAGAGGGGTTTCAGGGCTACACCTTC. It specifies CASSDDGQTEGFQGYTF.

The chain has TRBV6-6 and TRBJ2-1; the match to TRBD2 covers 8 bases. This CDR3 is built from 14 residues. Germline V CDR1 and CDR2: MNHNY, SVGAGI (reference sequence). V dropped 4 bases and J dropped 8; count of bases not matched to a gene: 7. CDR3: CASSWRREVYEQFF. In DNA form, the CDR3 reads TGTGCCAGCAGTTGGAGGCGGGAGGTCTATGAGCAGTTCTTC.

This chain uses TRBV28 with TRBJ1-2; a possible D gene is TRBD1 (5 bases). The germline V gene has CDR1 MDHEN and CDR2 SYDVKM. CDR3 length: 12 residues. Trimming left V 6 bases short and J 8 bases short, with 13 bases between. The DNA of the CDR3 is TGTGCCAGCAGCCTACAGGCAGGCGGCTACACCTTC. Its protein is CASSLQAGGYTF.

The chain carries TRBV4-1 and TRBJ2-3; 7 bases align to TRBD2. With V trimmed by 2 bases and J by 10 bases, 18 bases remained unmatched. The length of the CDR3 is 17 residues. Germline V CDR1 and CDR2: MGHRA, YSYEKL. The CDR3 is CASSQPRLAGIVRAQYF. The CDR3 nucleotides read TGCGCCAGCAGCCAACCTAGACTAGCAGGAATAGTAAGGGCGCAGTATTTT.

CDR3 in amino acids: CASSRGSSTDTQYF. The CDR3, as DNA: TGTGCCAGCAGCCGAGGGAGCAGCACAGATACGCAGTATTTT. The gene calls are TRBV11-2 and TRBJ2-3, with a weak D call TRBD2 (5 bases). This CDR3 is 14 amino acids long. Germline assignment: CDR1 SGHAT and CDR2 FQNNGV. Between the trimmed V and J ends, which lost 5 bases and 0 bases, there was a span of 9 bases.

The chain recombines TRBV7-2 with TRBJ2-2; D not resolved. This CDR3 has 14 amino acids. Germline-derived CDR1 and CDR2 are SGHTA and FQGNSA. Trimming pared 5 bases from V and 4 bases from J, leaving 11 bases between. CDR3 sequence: CASSPLVSTGELFF. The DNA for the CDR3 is TGTGCCAGCAGCCCCTTGGTCAGCACCGGGGAGCTGTTTTTT.

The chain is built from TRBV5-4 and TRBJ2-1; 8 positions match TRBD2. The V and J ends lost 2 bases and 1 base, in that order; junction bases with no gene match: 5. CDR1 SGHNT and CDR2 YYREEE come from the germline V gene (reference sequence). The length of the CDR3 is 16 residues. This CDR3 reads CASSFPSGGSYNEQFF. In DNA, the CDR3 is TGTGCCAGCAGCTTCCCGAGCGGGGGATCCTACAATGAGCAGTTCTTC.

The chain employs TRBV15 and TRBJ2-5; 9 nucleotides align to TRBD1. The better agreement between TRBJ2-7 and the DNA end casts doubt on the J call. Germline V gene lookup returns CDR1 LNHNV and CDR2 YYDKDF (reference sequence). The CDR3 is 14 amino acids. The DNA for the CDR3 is TGTGCCACCAGCAGAGAGGACAGGGGTTACGAGCAGTACTTC. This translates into CATSREDRGYEQYF.

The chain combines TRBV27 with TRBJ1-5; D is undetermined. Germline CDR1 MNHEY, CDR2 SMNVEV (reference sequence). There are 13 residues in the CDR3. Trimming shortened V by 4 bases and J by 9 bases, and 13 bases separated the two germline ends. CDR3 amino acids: CASSYRVERPQHF. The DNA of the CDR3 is TGTGCCAGCAGTTACCGAGTTGAGCGGCCCCAGCATTTT.

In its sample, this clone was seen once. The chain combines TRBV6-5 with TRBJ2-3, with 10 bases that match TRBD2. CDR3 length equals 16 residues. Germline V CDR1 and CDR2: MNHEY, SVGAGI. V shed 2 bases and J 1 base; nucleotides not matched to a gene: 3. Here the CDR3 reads CASSYPGTSGTDTQYF. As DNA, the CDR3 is TGTGCCAGCAGTTACCCCGGGACTAGCGGCACAGATACGCAGTATTTT.

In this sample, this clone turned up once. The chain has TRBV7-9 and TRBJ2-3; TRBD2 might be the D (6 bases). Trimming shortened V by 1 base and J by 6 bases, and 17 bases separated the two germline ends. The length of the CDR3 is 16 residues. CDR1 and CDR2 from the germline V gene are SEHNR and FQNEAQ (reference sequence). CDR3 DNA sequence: TGTGCCAGCAGCTTAGATCAGGGAGGAAATTCGGATACGCAGTATTTT. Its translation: CASSLDQGGNSDTQYF.

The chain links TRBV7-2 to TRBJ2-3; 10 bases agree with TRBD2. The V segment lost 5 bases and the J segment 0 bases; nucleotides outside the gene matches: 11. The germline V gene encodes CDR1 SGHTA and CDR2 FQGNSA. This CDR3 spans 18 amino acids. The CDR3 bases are TGTGCCAGCAGCCTTAGACGGACTAGCGGACTTAGCACAGATACGCAGTATTTT. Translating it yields CASSLRRTSGLSTDTQYF.

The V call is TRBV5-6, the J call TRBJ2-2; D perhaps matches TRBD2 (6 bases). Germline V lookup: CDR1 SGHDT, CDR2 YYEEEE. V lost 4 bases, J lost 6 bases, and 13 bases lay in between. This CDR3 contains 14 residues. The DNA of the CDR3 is TGTGCCAGCAGCCCGACTAGTCACGCCGGGGAGCTGTTTTTT. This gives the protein CASSPTSHAGELFF.

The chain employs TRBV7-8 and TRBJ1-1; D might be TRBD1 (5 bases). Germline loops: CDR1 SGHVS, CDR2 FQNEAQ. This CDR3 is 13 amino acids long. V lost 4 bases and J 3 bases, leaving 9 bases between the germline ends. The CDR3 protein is CASSSGGDTEAFF. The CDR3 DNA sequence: TGTGCCAGCAGCTCCGGAGGGGACACTGAAGCTTTCTTT.

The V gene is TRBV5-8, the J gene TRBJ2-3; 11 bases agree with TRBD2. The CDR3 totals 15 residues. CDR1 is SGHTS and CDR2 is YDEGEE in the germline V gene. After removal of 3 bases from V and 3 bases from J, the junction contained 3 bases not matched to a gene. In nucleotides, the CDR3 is TGTGCCAGCAGCTGGACTAGCGGGTTAACAGATACGCAGTATTTT. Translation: CASSWTSGLTDTQYF.

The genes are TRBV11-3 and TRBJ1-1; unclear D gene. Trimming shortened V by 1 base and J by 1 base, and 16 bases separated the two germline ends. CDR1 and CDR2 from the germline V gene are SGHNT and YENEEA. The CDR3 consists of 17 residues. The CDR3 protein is CASSLGTPRDENTEAFF. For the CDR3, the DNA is TGTGCCAGCAGCTTAGGGACTCCCCGGGATGAGAACACTGAAGCTTTCTTT.

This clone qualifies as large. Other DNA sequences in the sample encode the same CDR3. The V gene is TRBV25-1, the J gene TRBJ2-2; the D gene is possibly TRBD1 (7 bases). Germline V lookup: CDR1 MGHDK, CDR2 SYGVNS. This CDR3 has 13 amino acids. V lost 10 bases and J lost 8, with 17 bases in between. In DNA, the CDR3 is TGTGCCATTTCGGAGGGGGCGGGAGGGGAGCTGTTTTTT. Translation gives CAISEGAGGELFF.

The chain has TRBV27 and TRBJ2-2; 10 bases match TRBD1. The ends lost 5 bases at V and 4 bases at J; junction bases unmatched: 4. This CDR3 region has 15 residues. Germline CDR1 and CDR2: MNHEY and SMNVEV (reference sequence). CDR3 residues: CASSRWDRGTGELFF. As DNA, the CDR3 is TGTGCCAGCAGTCGATGGGACAGGGGCACCGGGGAGCTGTTTTTT.

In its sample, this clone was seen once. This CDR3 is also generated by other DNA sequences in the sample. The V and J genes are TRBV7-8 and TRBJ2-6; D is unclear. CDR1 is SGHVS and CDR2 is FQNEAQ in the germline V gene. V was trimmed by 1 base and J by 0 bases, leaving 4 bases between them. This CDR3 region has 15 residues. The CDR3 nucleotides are TGTGCCAGCAGCTTAGACATCTCTGGGGCCAACGTCCTGACTTTC. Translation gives CASSLDISGANVLTF.

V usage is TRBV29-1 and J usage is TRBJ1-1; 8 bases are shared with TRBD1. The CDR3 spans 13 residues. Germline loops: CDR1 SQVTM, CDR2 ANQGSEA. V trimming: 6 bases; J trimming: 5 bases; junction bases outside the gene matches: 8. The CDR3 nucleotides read TGCAGCGTAGATAATACAGGGGGTACTGAAGCTTTCTTT. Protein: CSVDNTGGTEAFF.

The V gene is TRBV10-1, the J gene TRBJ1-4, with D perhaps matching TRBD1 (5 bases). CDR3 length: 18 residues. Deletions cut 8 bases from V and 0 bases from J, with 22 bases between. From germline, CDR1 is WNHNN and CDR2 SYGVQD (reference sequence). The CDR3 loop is CASFYVDRGETTNEKLFF. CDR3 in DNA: TGCGCCAGCTTCTATGTCGACAGAGGTGAGACAACTAATGAAAAACTGTTTTTT.

The CDR3 spells CASSIQASGNTIYF. CDR3 in DNA: TGTGCCAGTAGTATACAGGCCTCTGGAAACACCATATATTTT. The chain links TRBV19 to TRBJ1-3; no definite D call. V dropped 2 bases and J dropped 0 bases, with 5 bases sitting between them. This CDR3 is 14 amino acids long. The germline CDR1 and CDR2 sequences are LNHDA and SQIVND (reference sequence).

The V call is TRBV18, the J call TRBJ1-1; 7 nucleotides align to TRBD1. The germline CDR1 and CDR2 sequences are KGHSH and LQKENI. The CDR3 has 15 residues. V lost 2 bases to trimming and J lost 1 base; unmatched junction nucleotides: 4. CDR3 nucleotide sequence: TGTGCCAGCTCACCAGGGTGGACAGGGAACACTGAAGCTTTCTTT. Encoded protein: CASSPGWTGNTEAFF.

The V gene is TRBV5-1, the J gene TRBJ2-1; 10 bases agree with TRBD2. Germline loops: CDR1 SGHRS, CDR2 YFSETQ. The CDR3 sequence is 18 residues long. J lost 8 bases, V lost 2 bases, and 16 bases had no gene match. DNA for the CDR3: TGCGCCAGCAGCTTACTGCCCCATGGGACTAGCGAGTTGGATGAGCAGTTCTTC. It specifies CASSLLPHGTSELDEQFF. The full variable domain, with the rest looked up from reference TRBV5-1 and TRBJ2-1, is KAGVTQTPRYLIKTRGQQVTLSCSPISGHRSVSWYQQTPGQGLQFLFEYFSETQRNKGNFPGRFSGRQFSNSRSEMNVSTLELGDSALYLCASSLLPHGTSELDEQFFGPGTRLTVL.

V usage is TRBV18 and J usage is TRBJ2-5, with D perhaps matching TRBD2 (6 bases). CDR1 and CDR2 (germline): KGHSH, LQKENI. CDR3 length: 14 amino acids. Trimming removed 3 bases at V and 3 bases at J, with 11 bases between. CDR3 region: CASSPRGFKETQYF. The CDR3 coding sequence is TGTGCCAGCTCACCGCGGGGCTTCAAAGAGACCCAGTACTTC.

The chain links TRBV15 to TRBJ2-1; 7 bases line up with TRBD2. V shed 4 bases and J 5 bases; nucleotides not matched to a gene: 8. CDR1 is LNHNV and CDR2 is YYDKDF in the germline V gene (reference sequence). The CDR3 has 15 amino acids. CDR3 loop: CATSIRAGRNNEQFF. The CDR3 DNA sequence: TGTGCCACCAGCATTAGAGCGGGGCGAAACAATGAGCAGTTCTTC.